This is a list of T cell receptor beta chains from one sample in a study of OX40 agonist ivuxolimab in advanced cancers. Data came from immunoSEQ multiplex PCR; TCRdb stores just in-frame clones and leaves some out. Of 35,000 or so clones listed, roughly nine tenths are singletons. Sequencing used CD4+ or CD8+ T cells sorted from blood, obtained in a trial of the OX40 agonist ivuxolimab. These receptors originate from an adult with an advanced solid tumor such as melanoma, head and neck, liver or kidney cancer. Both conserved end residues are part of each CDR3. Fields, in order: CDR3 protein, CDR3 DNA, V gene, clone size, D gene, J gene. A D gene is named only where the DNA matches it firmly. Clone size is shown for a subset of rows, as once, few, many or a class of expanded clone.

CASSLSISSYYNEQFF TGTGCCAGCAGTTTATCGATCAGTTCTTACTACAATGAGCAGTTCTTC TRBV27 . . TRBJ2-1
CASSPGGASYNSPLHF TGTGCCAGCAGCCCAGGGGGGGCCTCCTATAATTCACCCCTCCACTTT TRBV5-6 . TRBD1 TRBJ1-6
CASNLKGLAGDHEQFF TGTGCCAGCAATCTCAAGGGACTAGCGGGAGATCATGAGCAGTTCTTC TRBV5-4 . TRBD2 TRBJ2-1
CASSSSGLAGRHPYNEQFF TGTGCCAGCAGTTCGTCGGGACTAGCGGGACGTCATCCCTACAATGAGCAGTTCTTC TRBV28 . TRBD2 TRBJ2-1
CASSLTSGVPTTGELFF TGTGCCAGCAGCTTAACTAGCGGAGTACCCACCACCGGGGAGCTGTTTTTT TRBV7-6 . TRBD2 TRBJ2-2
CATRQGTGELFF TGTGCCACCAGACAGGGCACCGGGGAGCTGTTTTTT TRBV19 . TRBD1 TRBJ2-2
CASSLLGFGSNQPQHF TGTGCCAGCAGTTTATTGGGGTTCGGTAGCAATCAGCCCCAGCATTTT TRBV27 . . TRBJ1-5
CASSYRGPTYNEQFF TGTGCCAGCAGTTACCGCGGGCCAACCTACAATGAGCAGTTCTTC TRBV6-5 . . TRBJ2-1
CASSSTGRGLGETQYF TGTGCCAGCAGCTCCACGGGCAGGGGGCTAGGAGAGACCCAGTACTTC TRBV7-3 . TRBD1 TRBJ2-5
CASQQGRGQETQYF TGTGCCAGTCAACAGGGACGGGGTCAAGAGACCCAGTACTTC TRBV19 once . TRBJ2-5
CASASYGELFF TGTGCCAGCGCGTCCTATGGGGAGCTGTTTTTT TRBV27 . . TRBJ2-2
CASLGTMGNTEAFF TGTGCCAGCCTCGGGACAATGGGGAACACTGAAGCTTTCTTT TRBV2 . . TRBJ1-1
CARSQIPTADQETQYF TGTGCCAGAAGCCAGATTCCTACGGCAGATCAAGAGACCCAGTACTTC TRBV5-3 . . TRBJ2-5
CSSASSGEQYF TGCAGCTCAGCATCCAGCGGCGAGCAGTACTTC TRBV20-1 . . TRBJ2-7
CASSLEFGTQYF TGTGCCAGCAGCTTAGAATTTGGGACCCAGTACTTC TRBV11-1 . . TRBJ2-5
CASSLKRGSAGELFF TGTGCCAGCAGCTTGAAGAGGGGGTCGGCCGGGGAGCTGTTTTTT TRBV5-4 . . TRBJ2-2
CASSLGWGTDTQYF TGTGCCAGCAGCTTAGGGTGGGGCACAGATACGCAGTATTTT TRBV7-9 . . TRBJ2-3
CATSTGGEELFF TGTGCCACCTCGACAGGGGGCGAGGAGCTGTTTTTT TRBV15 . TRBD1 TRBJ2-2
CASSLVPGLAGGNEQFF TGTGCCAGCAGCTTAGTTCCGGGACTAGCGGGAGGCAATGAGCAGTTCTTC TRBV7-9 . TRBD2 TRBJ2-1
CASRDTSGGTGELFF TGTGCCAGCAGAGATACTAGCGGAGGCACCGGGGAGCTGTTTTTT TRBV9 . TRBD2 TRBJ2-2
CASSYSRTGGGYGYTF TGTGCCAGCAGTTACTCGCGGACAGGGGGTGGCTATGGCTACACCTTC TRBV6-5 . TRBD1 TRBJ1-2
CASSWQGGNTEAFF TGTGCCAGCAGCTGGCAGGGGGGGAACACTGAAGCTTTCTTT TRBV5-4 . TRBD1 TRBJ1-1
CASSLTGPYEQYF TGCGCCAGCAGCCTGACAGGGCCCTACGAGCAGTACTTC TRBV5-1 . TRBD1 TRBJ2-7
CSVDRQNTEAFF TGCAGCGTTGATCGGCAGAACACTGAAGCTTTCTTT TRBV29-1 . . TRBJ1-1
CASSLGASAKQNNEQFF TGCGCCAGCAGCTTGGGGGCGTCAGCCAAGCAGAACAATGAGCAGTTCTTC TRBV5-1 . . TRBJ2-1
CASSQAVGLAGGNEQFF TGCGCCAGCAGCCAAGCGGTGGGACTAGCGGGAGGCAATGAGCAGTTCTTC TRBV4-3 . TRBD2 TRBJ2-1
CASSIYVGGTDAQYF TGTGCCAGCAGCATCTATGTGGGGGGCACAGATGCGCAGTATTTT TRBV9 . . TRBJ2-3
CASSLEWGSEAFF TGTGCCAGCAGCTTAGAATGGGGTAGCGAAGCTTTCTTT TRBV7-9 . . TRBJ1-1
CASNPGSGLYEQYF TGCGCCAGCAATCCGGGGAGCGGCCTCTACGAGCAGTACTTC TRBV5-1 . . TRBJ2-7
CASSLRGETQYF TGTGCCAGCAGCTTAAGGGGAGAGACCCAGTACTTC TRBV7-3 . . TRBJ2-5
CASGGAGNTIYF TGTGCCAGCGGCGGGGCCGGAAACACCATATATTTT TRBV7-8 once . TRBJ1-3
CASSQANYGYTF TGTGCCAGCTCGCAAGCTAACTATGGCTACACCTTC TRBV18 . . TRBJ1-2
CASKESSTDTQYF TGTGCCAGCAAGGAATCTAGCACAGATACGCAGTATTTT TRBV28 . . TRBJ2-3
CASSPGTGRYEQYF TGTGCCAGCAGCCCAGGAACCGGGCGCTACGAGCAGTACTTC TRBV7-2 . . TRBJ2-7
CASSPTVGANVLTF TGTGCCAGCAGCCCCACGGTGGGGGCCAACGTCCTGACTTTC TRBV5-4 once . TRBJ2-6
CASSKKGQFCPNTEAFF TGTGCCAGCAGCAAAAAGGGTCAGTTTTGCCCGAACACTGAAGCTTTCTTT TRBV21-1 . . TRBJ1-1
CASSKGLAGSYEQYF TGTGCCAGTAGTAAGGGACTAGCGGGATCCTACGAGCAGTACTTC TRBV19 . TRBD2 TRBJ2-7
CASSPWGQVNTEAFF TGTGCCAGCAGTCCGTGGGGACAGGTGAACACTGAAGCTTTCTTT TRBV28 . TRBD1 TRBJ1-1
CASSEAVYPGGTQYF TGTGCCAGCAGTGAAGCGGTGTATCCCGGTGGTACGCAGTATTTT TRBV6-1 . . TRBJ2-3